A selection of T cell receptor beta chains follows, all from one sample in a study of blood T cell repertoires in COVID-19. The data were produced by immunoSEQ multiplex PCR, yet TCRdb's version contains in-frame clones alone and is incomplete. The profile shows about 150,000 clones, 75% to 85% of them singletons. The sequenced sample consisted of peripheral blood. The receptors originated from a woman aged 55-70 years with COVID-19, enrolled during active disease. CDR3s include the opening cysteine and the closing phenylalanine or tryptophan. Fields, in order: J gene, D gene, clone size, V gene, CDR3 protein, CDR3 DNA. The D gene is left open where the match is weak. For some rows the clone size is stated as once, few or many, or as a class when expanded; others skip it.

J: TRBJ2-6
D: TRBD1
size: .
V: TRBV6-4
CDR3: CASSRGTGGANVLTF
DNA: TGTGCCAGCAGTCGCGGGACAGGGGGAGCCAACGTCCTGACTTTC

J: TRBJ2-3
D: .
size: .
V: TRBV6-5
CDR3: CASTRTDSTDTQYF
DNA: TGTGCCAGCACAAGGACAGACTCCACAGATACGCAGTATTTT

J: TRBJ1-3
D: .
size: once
V: TRBV30
CDR3: CAWSVDRFSGNTIYF
DNA: TGTGCCTGGAGTGTAGACAGATTCTCTGGAAACACCATATATTTT

J: TRBJ1-5
D: .
size: .
V: TRBV29-1
CDR3: CSVRGEGFQPQHF
DNA: TGCAGCGTTCGCGGGGAGGGGTTCCAGCCCCAGCATTTT

J: TRBJ1-2
D: .
size: .
V: TRBV7-2
CDR3: CASSFGTAPYGYTF
DNA: TGTGCCAGCAGCTTTGGTACAGCACCCTATGGCTACACCTTC

J: TRBJ1-2
D: .
size: .
V: TRBV2
CDR3: CASSERGSGGYTF
DNA: TGTGCCAGCAGTGAAAGAGGGAGTGGCGGCTACACCTTC

J: TRBJ1-1
D: .
size: .
V: TRBV18
CDR3: CASSSYMNTEAFF
DNA: TGTGCCAGCTCGTCGTACATGAACACTGAAGCTTTCTTT

J: TRBJ2-7
D: TRBD1
size: .
V: TRBV6-6
CDR3: CASGKTGGPNEQYF
DNA: TGTGCCAGCGGAAAGACAGGGGGTCCCAACGAGCAGTACTTC

J: TRBJ1-2
D: .
size: .
V: TRBV9
CDR3: CASSVEGDLSLYGYTF
DNA: TGTGCCAGCAGCGTAGAGGGGGACCTCTCCCTCTATGGCTACACCTTC

J: TRBJ2-7
D: TRBD1
size: .
V: TRBV7-9
CDR3: CASSTDRGLYEQYF
DNA: TGTGCCAGCAGCACGGACAGGGGGCTCTACGAGCAGTACTTC